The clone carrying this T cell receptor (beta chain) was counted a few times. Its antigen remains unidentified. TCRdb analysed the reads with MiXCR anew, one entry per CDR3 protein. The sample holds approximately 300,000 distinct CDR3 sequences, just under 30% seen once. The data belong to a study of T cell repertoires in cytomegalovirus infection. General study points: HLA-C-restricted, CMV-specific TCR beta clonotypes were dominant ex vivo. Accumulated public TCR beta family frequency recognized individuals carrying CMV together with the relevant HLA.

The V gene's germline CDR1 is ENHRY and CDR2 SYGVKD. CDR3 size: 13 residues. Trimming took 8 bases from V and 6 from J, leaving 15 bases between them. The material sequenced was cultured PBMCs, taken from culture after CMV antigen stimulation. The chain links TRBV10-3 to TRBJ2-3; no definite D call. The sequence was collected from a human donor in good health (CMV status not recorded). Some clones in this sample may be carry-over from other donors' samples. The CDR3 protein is CAIGPSTTDTQYF. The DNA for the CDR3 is TGTGCCATCGGCCCCTCGACAACGGATACGCAGTATTTT.